Listed below are T cell receptor beta chains from one sample, sequenced in a study of T cells in Graves' hyperthyroidism and ophthalmopathy. Each CDR3 protein is one row after TCRdb ran MiXCR on the multiplex PCR reads. The sample comprises hundreds of thousands of distinct CDR3 sequences, about 15% of which are singletons, and 10% rests with the top ten. Specimen: blood. These receptors all stem from a woman aged 18-29 years with Graves' hyperthyroidism. Each CDR3 is given with its conserved first and last residue. A D gene is named only where the DNA matches it firmly. Rows give clone size only sometimes, using once, few, many, or a class for an expanded clone.

clone size	V gene	D gene	J gene	CDR3 protein	CDR3 DNA
many	TRBV11-3	-	TRBJ1-6	CASSSGRQANSPLHF	TGTGCCAGCAGCTCCGGGCGGCAGGCAAATTCACCCCTCCACTTT
many	TRBV7-8	TRBD2	TRBJ2-1	CASSRIAGGNEQFF	TGTGCCAGCAGCCGTATAGCGGGAGGAAATGAGCAGTTCTTC
-	TRBV5-8	TRBD1	TRBJ2-1	CASSLGQGWVNEQFF	TGTGCCAGCAGCTTGGGACAGGGGTGGGTCAATGAGCAGTTCTTC
many	TRBV5-1	-	TRBJ2-1	CASSLRLGLEQFF	TGCGCCAGCAGCCTTCGTTTAGGGCTTGAGCAGTTCTTC
many	TRBV11-2	-	TRBJ2-1	CASSLVRPNEQFF	TGTGCCAGCAGCTTAGTTCGTCCCAATGAGCAGTTCTTC
many	TRBV30	-	TRBJ2-3	CAWSSRQGDTDTQYF	TGTGCCTGGAGTTCACGACAAGGGGATACAGATACGCAGTATTTT
many	TRBV7-8	-	TRBJ2-3	CASSLRSGSTDTQYF	TGTGCCAGCAGCTTAAGAAGCGGGTCCACAGATACGCAGTATTTT
few	TRBV4-3	TRBD1	TRBJ1-1	CASSQDRAGGPKTEAFF	TGCGCCAGCAGCCAAGATCGCGCAGGGGGCCCGAAGACTGAAGCTTTCTTT
few	TRBV6-1	TRBD2	TRBJ2-1	CASSEGTSYNEQFF	TGTGCCAGCAGTGAGGGGACTAGCTACAATGAGCAGTTCTTC
few	TRBV6-1	-	TRBJ2-6	CASTCPVVLTF	TGTGCCAGCACCTGTCCCGTCGTCCTGACTTTC
few	TRBV20-1	TRBD1	TRBJ1-2	CSASRDRGGWGYTF	TGCAGTGCTAGCAGAGACAGGGGGGGGTGGGGCTACACCTTC
many	TRBV10-3	-	TRBJ1-2	CAISKSTGRNGYTF	TGTGCCATCAGTAAGTCAACAGGGCGCAATGGCTACACCTTC
many	TRBV2	-	TRBJ2-1	CASRHGSSYNEQFF	TGTGCCAGCAGACACGGGAGCTCCTACAATGAGCAGTTCTTC
few	TRBV19	TRBD1	TRBJ1-1	CASSMLGGAGGTEAFF	TGTGCCAGTAGTATGTTGGGGGGCGCAGGGGGAACTGAAGCTTTCTTT
few	TRBV19	TRBD2	TRBJ2-7	CASSPAGLAGGPKEQYF	TGTGCCAGTAGCCCCGCAGGGCTAGCGGGAGGGCCTAAGGAGCAGTACTTC
many	TRBV20-1	-	TRBJ2-7	CSARGGHPTYEQYF	TGCAGTGCTAGAGGAGGACACCCTACCTACGAGCAGTACTTC
many	TRBV11-2	-	TRBJ2-1	CASSVLRLIDEQFF	TGTGCCAGCAGCGTACTTCGGCTCATCGATGAGCAGTTCTTC
many	TRBV2	TRBD1	TRBJ2-3	CASTRGQTQYF	TGTGCCAGCACCAGGGGACAGACGCAGTATTTT
many	TRBV6-1	-	TRBJ2-1	CASSDRDNNEQFF	TGTGCCAGCAGCGACCGGGACAATAATGAGCAGTTCTTC
-	TRBV5-1	-	TRBJ2-7	CASSYKTVPSYEQYF	TGCGCCAGCAGCTATAAGACAGTCCCTTCCTACGAGCAGTACTTC
few	TRBV29-1	TRBD2	TRBJ2-3	CSVSATSGKPGNTQYF	TGCAGCGTTTCCGCGACTAGCGGCAAGCCGGGAAATACGCAGTATTTT
few	TRBV12-3/TRBV12-4	TRBD1	TRBJ1-5	CASSRDRARQPQHF	TGTGCCAGCAGTCGGGACAGGGCGCGTCAGCCCCAGCATTTT
-	TRBV4-3	TRBD1	TRBJ2-4	CASSQHTGQALAKNIQYF	TGCGCCAGCAGCCAGCACACGGGACAGGCCTTAGCCAAAAACATTCAGTACTTC
few	TRBV9	-	TRBJ2-5	CASSVGVVLPQETQYF	TGTGCCAGCAGCGTAGGAGTGGTACTCCCTCAAGAGACCCAGTACTTC
many	TRBV20-1	-	TRBJ2-3	CSASRGSSTDTQYF	TGCAGCGCTTCGCGGGGATCTAGCACAGATACGCAGTATTTT